This TCR beta chain stems from a study of beta chain features in type 1 diabetes. At the level of the study: What patients shared with healthy donors was a similar profile of age, gender and cell yields. Study findings and constraints: Any HLA type influence on TCRB rearrangement was left unresolved here. Within each of all four CD4+ subsets, Type 1 diabetes patients had TCRB CDR3s that were moderately but significantly shorter. A cDNA-based sequencing approach could over-represent cells with high TCR expression.

Every bit of the isolated RNA underwent reverse transcription, so sequencing read expressed TCRB transcripts. Here immunoSEQ multiplex PCR was the method, and the copy in TCRdb shows in-frame clones only, minus some. The sample yields under 850,000 clones, over 10% seen once. Germline V gene data show CDR1 as MNHEY and CDR2 as SMNVEV (reference sequence). Deletions cut 1 base from V and 3 bases from J, with 3 bases between. This CDR3 comprises 12 residues. This clone was seen a handful of times. Its matching antigen is unknown. This TCR was recovered from a man between 18 and 35 years old with type 1 diabetes. The sample was naive CD4+ T cells from blood. The rearrangement links TRBV27 to TRBJ1-1; D is ambiguous. This chain's CDR3 is CASSLYYTEAFF. CDR3 nucleotides: TGTGCCAGCAGTTTATACTACACTGAAGCTTTCTTT.